This T cell receptor beta chain was retrieved from a study of cytomegalovirus exposure and HLA in healthy donors. Overall study results and limits: Fewer N-insertions (relative to the roughly 730-donor mean) were reportedly seen in an Asian-associated ancestry cluster in a later analysis. In vitro checks showed that a few CMV-associated chains really do target CMV antigens.

The CDR3 extends over 14 amino acids. V was cut by 5 bases and J by 4 bases, with 11 bases left in between. Germline lookup yields CDR1 MNHEY and CDR2 SVGAGI. Amplification used 60 Vbeta primers and 13 Jbeta primers. Assay used: immunoSEQ multiplex PCR; TCRdb lists only in-frame clones, some missing. The sample shows under 200,000 clones, roughly two thirds of them seen only once. This clone was seen a handful of times. Antigen specificity is unknown. Source material: PBMCs. The TCR originated in a woman aged 25 to 39 in good health and CMV-seronegative. The V and J genes are TRBV6-5 and TRBJ1-4; D might be TRBD1 (5 bases). The CDR3 here is CASSLTVLNEKLFF. The CDR3 nucleotides are TGTGCCAGCAGTCTGACAGTCCTTAATGAAAAACTGTTTTTT.